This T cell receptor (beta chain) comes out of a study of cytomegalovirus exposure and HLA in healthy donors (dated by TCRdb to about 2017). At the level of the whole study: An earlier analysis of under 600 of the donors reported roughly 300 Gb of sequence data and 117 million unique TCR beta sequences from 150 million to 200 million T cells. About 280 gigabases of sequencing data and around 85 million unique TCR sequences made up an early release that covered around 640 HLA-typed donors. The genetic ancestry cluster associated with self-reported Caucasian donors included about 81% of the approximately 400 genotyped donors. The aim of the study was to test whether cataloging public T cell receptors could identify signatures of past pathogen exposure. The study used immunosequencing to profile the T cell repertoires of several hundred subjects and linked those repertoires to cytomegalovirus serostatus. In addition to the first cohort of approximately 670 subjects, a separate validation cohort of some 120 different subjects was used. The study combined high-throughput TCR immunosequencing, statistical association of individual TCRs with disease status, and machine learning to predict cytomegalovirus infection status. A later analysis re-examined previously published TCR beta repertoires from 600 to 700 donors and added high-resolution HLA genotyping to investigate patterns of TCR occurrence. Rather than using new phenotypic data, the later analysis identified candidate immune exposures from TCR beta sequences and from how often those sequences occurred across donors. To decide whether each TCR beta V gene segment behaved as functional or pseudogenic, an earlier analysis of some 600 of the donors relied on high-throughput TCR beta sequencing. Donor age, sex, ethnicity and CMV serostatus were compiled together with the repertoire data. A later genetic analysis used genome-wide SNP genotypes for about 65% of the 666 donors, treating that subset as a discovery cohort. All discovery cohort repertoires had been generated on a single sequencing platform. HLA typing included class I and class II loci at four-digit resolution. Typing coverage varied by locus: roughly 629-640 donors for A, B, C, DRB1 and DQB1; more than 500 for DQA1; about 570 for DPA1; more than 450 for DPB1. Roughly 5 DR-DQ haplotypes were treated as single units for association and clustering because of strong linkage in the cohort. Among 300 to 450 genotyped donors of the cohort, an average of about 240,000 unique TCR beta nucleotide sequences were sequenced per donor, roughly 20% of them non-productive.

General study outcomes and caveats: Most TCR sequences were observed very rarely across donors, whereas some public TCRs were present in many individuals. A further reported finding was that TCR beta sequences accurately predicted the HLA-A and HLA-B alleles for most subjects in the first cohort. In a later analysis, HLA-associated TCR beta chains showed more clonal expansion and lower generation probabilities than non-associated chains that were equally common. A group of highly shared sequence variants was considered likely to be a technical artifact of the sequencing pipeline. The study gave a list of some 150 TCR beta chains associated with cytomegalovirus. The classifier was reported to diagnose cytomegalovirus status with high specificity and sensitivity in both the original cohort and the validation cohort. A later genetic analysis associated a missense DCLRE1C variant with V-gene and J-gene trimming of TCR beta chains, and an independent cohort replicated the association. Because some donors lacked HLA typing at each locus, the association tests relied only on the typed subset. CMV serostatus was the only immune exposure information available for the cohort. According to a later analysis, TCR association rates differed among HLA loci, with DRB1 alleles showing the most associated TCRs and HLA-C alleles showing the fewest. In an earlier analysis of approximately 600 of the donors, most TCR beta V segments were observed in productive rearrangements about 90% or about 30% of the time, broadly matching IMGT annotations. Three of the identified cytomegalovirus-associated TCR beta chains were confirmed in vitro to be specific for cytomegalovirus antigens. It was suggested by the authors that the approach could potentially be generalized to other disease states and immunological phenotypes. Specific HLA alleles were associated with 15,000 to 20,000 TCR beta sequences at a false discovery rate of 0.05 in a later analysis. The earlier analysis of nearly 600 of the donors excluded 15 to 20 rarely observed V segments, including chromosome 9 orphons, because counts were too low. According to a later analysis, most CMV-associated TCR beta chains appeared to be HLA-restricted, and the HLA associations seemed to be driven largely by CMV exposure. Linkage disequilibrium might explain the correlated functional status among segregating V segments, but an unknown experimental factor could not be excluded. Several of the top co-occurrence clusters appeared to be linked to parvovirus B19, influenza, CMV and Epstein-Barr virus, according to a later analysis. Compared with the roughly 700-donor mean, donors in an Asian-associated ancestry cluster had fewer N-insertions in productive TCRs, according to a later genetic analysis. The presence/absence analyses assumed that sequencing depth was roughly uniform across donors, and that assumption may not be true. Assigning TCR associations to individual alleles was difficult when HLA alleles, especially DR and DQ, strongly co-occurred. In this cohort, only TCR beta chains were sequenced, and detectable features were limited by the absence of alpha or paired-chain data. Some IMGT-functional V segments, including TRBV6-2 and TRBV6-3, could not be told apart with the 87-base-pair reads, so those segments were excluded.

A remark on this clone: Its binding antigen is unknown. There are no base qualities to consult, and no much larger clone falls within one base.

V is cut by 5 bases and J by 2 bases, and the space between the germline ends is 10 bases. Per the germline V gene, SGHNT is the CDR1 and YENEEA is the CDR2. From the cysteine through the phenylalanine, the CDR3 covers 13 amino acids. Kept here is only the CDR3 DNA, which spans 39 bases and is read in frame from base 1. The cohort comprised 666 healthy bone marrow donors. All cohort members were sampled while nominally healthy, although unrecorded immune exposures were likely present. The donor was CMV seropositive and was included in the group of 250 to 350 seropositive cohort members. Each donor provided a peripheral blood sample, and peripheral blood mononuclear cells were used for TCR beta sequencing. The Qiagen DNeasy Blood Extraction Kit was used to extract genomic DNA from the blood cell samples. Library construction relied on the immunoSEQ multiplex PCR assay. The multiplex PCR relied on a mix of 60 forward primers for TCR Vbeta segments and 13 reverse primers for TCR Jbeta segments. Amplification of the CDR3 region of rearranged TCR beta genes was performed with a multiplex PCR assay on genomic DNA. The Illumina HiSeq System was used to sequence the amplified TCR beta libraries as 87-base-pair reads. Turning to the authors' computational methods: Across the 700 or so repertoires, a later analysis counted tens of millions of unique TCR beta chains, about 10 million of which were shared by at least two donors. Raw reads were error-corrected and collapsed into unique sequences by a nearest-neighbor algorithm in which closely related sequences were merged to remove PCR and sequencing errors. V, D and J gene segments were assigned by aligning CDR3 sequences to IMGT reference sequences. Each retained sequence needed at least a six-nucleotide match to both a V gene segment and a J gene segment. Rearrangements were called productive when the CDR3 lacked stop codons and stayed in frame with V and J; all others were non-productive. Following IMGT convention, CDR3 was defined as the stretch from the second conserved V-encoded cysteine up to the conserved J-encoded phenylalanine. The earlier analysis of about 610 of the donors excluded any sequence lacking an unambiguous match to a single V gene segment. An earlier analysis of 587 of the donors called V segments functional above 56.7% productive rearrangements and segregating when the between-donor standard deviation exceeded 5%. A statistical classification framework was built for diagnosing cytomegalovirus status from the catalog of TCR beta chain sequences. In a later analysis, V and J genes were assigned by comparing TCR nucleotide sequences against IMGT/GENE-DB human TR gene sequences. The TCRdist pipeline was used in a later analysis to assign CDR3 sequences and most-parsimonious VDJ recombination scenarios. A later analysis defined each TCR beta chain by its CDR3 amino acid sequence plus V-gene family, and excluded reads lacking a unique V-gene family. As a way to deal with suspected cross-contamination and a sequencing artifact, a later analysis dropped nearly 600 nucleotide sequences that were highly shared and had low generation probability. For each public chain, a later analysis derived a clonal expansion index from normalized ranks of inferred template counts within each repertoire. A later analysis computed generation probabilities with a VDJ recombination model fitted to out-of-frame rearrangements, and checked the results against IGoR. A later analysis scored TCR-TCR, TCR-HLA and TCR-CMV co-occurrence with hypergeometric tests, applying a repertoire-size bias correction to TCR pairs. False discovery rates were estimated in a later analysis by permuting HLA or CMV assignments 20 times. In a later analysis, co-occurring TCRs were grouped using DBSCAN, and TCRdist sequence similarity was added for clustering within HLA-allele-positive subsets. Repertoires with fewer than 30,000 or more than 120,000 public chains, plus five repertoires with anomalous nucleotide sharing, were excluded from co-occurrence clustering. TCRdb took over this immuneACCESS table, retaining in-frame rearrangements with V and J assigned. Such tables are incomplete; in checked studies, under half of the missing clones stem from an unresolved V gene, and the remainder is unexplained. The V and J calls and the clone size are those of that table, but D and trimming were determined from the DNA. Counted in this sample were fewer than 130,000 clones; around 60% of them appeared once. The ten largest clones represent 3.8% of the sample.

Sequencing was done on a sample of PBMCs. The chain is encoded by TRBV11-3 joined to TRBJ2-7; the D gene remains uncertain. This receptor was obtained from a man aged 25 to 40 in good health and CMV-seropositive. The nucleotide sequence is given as TGTGCCAGCAGCGAAGAAGCTCCCTACGAGCAGTACTTC. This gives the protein CASSEEAPYEQYF.